This entry lists 16 T cell receptor beta chains sequenced from one sample in a study of cytomegalovirus exposure and HLA in healthy donors. 60 Vbeta and 13 Jbeta primers were used in PCR. The assay was immunoSEQ multiplex PCR, and TCRdb's table has in-frame clones only and misses some. Among about 140,000 clones, roughly 75% were seen once, and the ten largest hold around 5%. The sample consisted of PBMCs. These receptors were obtained from a man aged 30 to 39 in good health.

The chain is built from TRBV2 and TRBJ1-5; 7 positions agree with TRBD1. CDR1 is SNHLY and CDR2 is FYNNEI in the germline V gene. The ends lost 6 bases at V and 9 bases at J; junction bases unmatched: 8. The CDR3 sequence is 13 residues long. In nucleotides, the CDR3 is TGTGCCAGCAGGGAACAGGGGAAGCTGCCCCAGCATTTT. It translates to CASREQGKLPQHF.

This clone appeared a few times. This chain links TRBV12-5 with TRBJ2-7; 9 nucleotides line up with TRBD2. The V segment lost 3 bases and the J segment 6 bases; nucleotides outside the gene matches: 15. CDR3 length equals 17 residues. Per the germline V gene, CDR1 is LGHNT and CDR2 is FRNRAP. DNA of the CDR3: TGTGCTAGTGGTTTTGTCCCCGGGGGCGGGAGGGGGCTCGAGCAGTACTTC. Protein sequence: CASGFVPGGGRGLEQYF.

The chain links TRBV4-1 to TRBJ1-1, with D perhaps matching TRBD1 (5 bases). V shed 1 base and J shed 1 base, with 7 bases lying between them. The length of the CDR3 is 14 residues. Per germline, CDR1 MGHRA and CDR2 YSYEKL. The CDR3 here is CASSQVGQNTEAFF. DNA for the CDR3: TGCGCCAGCAGCCAAGTTGGACAGAACACTGAAGCTTTCTTT.

This chain links TRBV7-9 with TRBJ2-7, with D tentatively TRBD1 (5 bases). The CDR3 runs 15 residues. CDR1 is SEHNR and CDR2 is FQNEAQ in the germline V gene (reference sequence). V was cut by 5 bases and J by 0 bases, with 14 bases left in between. CDR3 protein: CASSPSRTYSYEQYF. The CDR3 nucleotides are TGTGCCAGCAGCCCCTCTCGGACATACTCCTACGAGCAGTACTTC.

The genes are TRBV7-8 and TRBJ1-1, with D possibly matching TRBD1 (5 bases). The CDR3 is 18 residues long. Trimming took off 3 bases at V and 4 bases at J, with 24 bases between the two ends. Germline CDR1 reads SGHVS; CDR2 reads FQNEAQ. The CDR3 is CASSLGGSGLAASTEAFF. The CDR3 region has the DNA TGTGCCAGCAGCTTGGGGGGGTCTGGGCTGGCCGCTTCCACTGAAGCTTTCTTT.

The chain has TRBV7-9 and TRBJ2-7; 10 positions match TRBD2. V shed 5 bases, J shed 3 bases, and the junction held 10 bases outside the gene matches. CDR1 is SEHNR, CDR2 FQNEAQ, per germline (reference sequence). CDR3 length equals 16 residues. The CDR3 sequence: CASSPPGTSAIYEQYF. The CDR3 region has the DNA TGTGCCAGCAGCCCGCCCGGGACTAGCGCGATCTACGAGCAGTACTTC. Full variable domain (missing parts from reference TRBV7-9 and TRBJ2-7): DTGVSQNPRHKITKRGQNVTFRCDPISEHNRLYWYRQTLGQGPEFLTYFQNEAQLEKSRLLSDRFSAERPKGSFSTLEIQRTEQGDSAMYLCASSPPGTSAIYEQYFGPGTRLTVT.

This clone was counted between two and nine times. This sequence joins TRBV6-1 and TRBJ2-7, with TRBD2 matching 12 bases. The germline V gene encodes CDR1 MNHNS and CDR2 SASEGT. The CDR3 covers 15 residues. V lost 7 bases, J lost 6 bases, and 10 bases stayed unmatched. The CDR3 here is CASTPTSGSPSEQYF. Written as DNA, the CDR3 is TGTGCCAGCACACCGACTAGCGGGAGTCCGAGCGAGCAGTACTTC.

This clone was detected only a few times. The V and J genes are TRBV7-2 and TRBJ2-7, with 7 bases that match TRBD2. Germline CDR1 and CDR2: SGHTA and FQGNSA. This CDR3 is 14 amino acids long. V lost 1 base, J lost 4 bases, and 4 bases stayed unmatched. CDR3 sequence: CASSLGGSQYEQYF. CDR3 bases: TGTGCCAGCAGCTTAGGCGGGAGTCAGTACGAGCAGTACTTC.

The rearrangement links TRBV19 to TRBJ1-2, with D possibly matching TRBD1 (5 bases). Germline CDR1 and CDR2: LNHDA and SQIVND (reference sequence). The CDR3 length is 13 residues. The V end was cut by 10 bases, the J end by 11 bases, with 23 bases between. CDR3 DNA: TGTGCCACTCAACCCACGAGGGGCGCGGGGTACACCTTC. Protein: CATQPTRGAGYTF.

The rearrangement links TRBV6-6 to TRBJ2-4; TRBD2 is a possible D gene (7 bases). The V and J ends lost 2 bases and 1 base respectively, with 12 bases between them. CDR1 and CDR2 (germline): MNHNY, SVGAGI (reference sequence). This CDR3 has 16 amino acids. CDR3 residues: CASSYVAGAAKNIQYF. Written as DNA, the CDR3 is TGTGCCAGCAGTTACGTCGCGGGGGCGGCCAAAAACATTCAGTACTTC.

This clone appeared a few times. The chain carries TRBV4-3 and TRBJ2-2; TRBD1 is a possible D gene (6 bases). Trimming stripped 0 bases from V and 0 bases from J, with 8 bases between. Looked up from germline, CDR1 is LGHNA and CDR2 is YSLEER. The CDR3 length is 16 residues. The CDR3, as DNA: TGCGCCAGCAGCCAAGAAGGGACACCGAACACCGGGGAGCTGTTTTTT. Translated, it gives CASSQEGTPNTGELFF.

This sequence joins TRBV5-1 and TRBJ2-5; 7 bases map to TRBD1. The J call is uncertain, as TRBJ2-7 better fits the DNA end. Germline V gene data show CDR1 as SGHRS and CDR2 as YFSETQ. This CDR3 region has 13 residues. CDR3 bases: TGCGCCAGCAGCTTCGGACAGGACTACGAGCAGTACTTC. Its translation is CASSFGQDYEQYF.

The CDR3 nucleotides read TGTGCCTGGAGAGGTGGAGCGGAGCAGTTCTTC. It specifies CAWRGGAEQFF. The rearrangement uses TRBV30 and TRBJ2-1; D ambiguous. The CDR3 runs to 11 residues. Germline V gives CDR1 GTSNPN, CDR2 SVGIG (reference sequence). With 3 bases removed from V and 10 bases from J, the gap between germline ends came to 10 bases.

The V call is TRBV20-1, the J call TRBJ2-1; TRBD2 might be the D (6 bases). CDR1 and CDR2 from the germline V gene are DFQATT and SNEGSKA (reference sequence). V was shortened by 5 bases and J by 9 bases, with 11 bases between the two germline ends. The CDR3 spans 11 residues. The CDR3 nucleotides are TGCAGTGCTCCACTGGAGGGTGAGCAGTTCTTC. Its protein is CSAPLEGEQFF.

The chain is built from TRBV15 and TRBJ1-5, with D perhaps matching TRBD1 (5 bases). The germline gives CDR1 LNHNV, CDR2 YYDKDF (reference sequence). Between the trimmed V and J ends, which lost 2 bases and 6 bases, there was a span of 17 bases. This CDR3 contains 16 residues. This CDR3 is CATSRKTASVSQPQHF. The CDR3 region has the DNA TGTGCCACCAGCAGAAAGACAGCCTCAGTCAGTCAGCCCCAGCATTTT.

This chain links TRBV5-1 with TRBJ2-3, with D possibly TRBD2 on 5 matching bases. Trimming took 3 bases from V and 2 from J, leaving 13 bases between them. Germline V gene lookup returns CDR1 SGHRS and CDR2 YFSETQ. This CDR3 is 15 amino acids long. In DNA, the CDR3 is TGCGCCAGCAGCTGGGGAGCGATTGACACAGATACGCAGTATTTT. Protein: CASSWGAIDTDTQYF. Using reference TRBV5-1 and TRBJ2-3 for the parts outside the CDR3, the full variable domain is KAGVTQTPRYLIKTRGQQVTLSCSPISGHRSVSWYQQTPGQGLQFLFEYFSETQRNKGNFPGRFSGRQFSNSRSEMNVSTLELGDSALYLCASSWGAIDTDTQYFGPGTRLTVL.